The entry below gives a single TCR beta chain sequence along with its context. Authors' analysis steps: Nucleated cell counts were estimated from reference gene primer amplification. TCRdb keeps only in-frame clones here, not all; method: immunoSEQ multiplex PCR. That table gives V, J and clone size, and the DNA gave D and trimming. Found here are about 140,000 clones, 65% to 85% of them singletons; the top ten hold approximately 2%. Germline V gives CDR1 LNHNV, CDR2 YYDKDF (reference sequence). CDR3 size: 14 residues. The V gene lost 0 bases and the J gene lost 4 bases, with 9 bases spanning the gap. This specimen belongs to a study of blood T cell repertoires in COVID-19. Study context: Samples came from the United States, Italy and Spain, spanning acute and convalescent COVID-19.

The chain recombines TRBV15 with TRBJ2-5; D is ambiguous. Sequencing was performed on peripheral blood. This receptor was identified in a woman aged 55-75 years with acute or convalescent COVID-19. The CDR3 spells CATSREARGETQYF. The CDR3 coding sequence is TGTGCCACCAGCAGAGAAGCTAGAGGAGAGACCCAGTACTTC.